This TCR beta chain was sequenced during a study of blood T cell repertoires in COVID-19. Original processing notes: Reference gene primer amplification in the assay estimated nucleated cell counts. Sequencing was performed with immunoSEQ multiplex PCR; in TCRdb, only in-frame clones are kept and a portion is missing. That table gives V, J and clone size, and the DNA gave D and trimming. The sample consists of a few hundred thousand clones, around 91% of them appearing once. Material: PBMCs or T cells enriched from blood (not recorded which). This TCR derives from a man aged 18-30 years who had recovered from COVID-19.

The chain's CDR3 is CASSPPGRLLSYNEQFF. The CDR3 DNA is TGTGCCAGCTCACCACCGGGGCGACTTTTGTCCTACAATGAGCAGTTCTTC. J is TRBJ2-1 and V is TRBV18; tentative D call: TRBD1 (5 bases). CDR1 is KGHSH and CDR2 is LQKENI in the germline V gene. V gave up 0 bases and J gave up 1 base, with 13 bases separating them. This CDR3 has 17 residues.